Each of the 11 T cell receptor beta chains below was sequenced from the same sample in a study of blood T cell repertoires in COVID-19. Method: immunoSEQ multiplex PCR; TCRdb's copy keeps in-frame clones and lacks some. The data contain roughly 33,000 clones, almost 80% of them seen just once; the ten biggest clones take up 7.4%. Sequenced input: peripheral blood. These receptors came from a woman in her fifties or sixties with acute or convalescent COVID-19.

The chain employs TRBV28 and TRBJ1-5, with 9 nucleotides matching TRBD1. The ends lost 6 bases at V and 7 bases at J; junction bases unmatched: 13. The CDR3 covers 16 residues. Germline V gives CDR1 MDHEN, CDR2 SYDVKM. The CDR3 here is CASSLTGGGFSQPQHF. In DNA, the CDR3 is TGTGCCAGCAGCCTAACAGGGGGCGGATTCTCCCAGCCCCAGCATTTT.

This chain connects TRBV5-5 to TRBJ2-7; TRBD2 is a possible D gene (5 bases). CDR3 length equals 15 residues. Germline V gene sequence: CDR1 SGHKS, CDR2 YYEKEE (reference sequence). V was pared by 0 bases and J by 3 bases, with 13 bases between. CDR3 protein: CASSLASEVGYEQYF. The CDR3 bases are TGTGCCAGCAGCTTGGCGTCGGAGGTAGGCTACGAGCAGTACTTC.

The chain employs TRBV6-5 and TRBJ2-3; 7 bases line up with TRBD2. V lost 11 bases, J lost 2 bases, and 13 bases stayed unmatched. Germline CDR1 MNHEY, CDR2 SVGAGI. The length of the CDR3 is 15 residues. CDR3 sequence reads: CAGALAGGLTDTQYF. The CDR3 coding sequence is TGTGCCGGGGCGTTAGCGGGCGGGCTCACAGATACGCAGTATTTT.

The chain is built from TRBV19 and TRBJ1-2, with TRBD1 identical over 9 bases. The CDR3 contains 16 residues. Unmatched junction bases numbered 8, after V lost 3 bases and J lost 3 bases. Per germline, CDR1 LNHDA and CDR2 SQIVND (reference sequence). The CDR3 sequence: CASSMILRDRDYGYTF. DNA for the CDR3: TGTGCCAGTAGTATGATTCTAAGGGACAGGGACTATGGCTACACCTTC.

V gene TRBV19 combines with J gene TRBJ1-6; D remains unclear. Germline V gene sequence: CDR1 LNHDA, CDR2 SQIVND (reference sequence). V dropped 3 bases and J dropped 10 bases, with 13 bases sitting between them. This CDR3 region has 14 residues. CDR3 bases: TGTGCCAGTAGTATGGTGCGATCGAAGTCACCCCTCCACTTT. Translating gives CASSMVRSKSPLHF.

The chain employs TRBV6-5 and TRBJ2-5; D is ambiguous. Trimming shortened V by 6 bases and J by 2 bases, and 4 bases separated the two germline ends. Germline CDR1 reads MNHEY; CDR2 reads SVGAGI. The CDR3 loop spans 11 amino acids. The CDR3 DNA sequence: TGTGCCAGCAGCTTACAAGAGACCCAGTACTTC. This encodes CASSLQETQYF.

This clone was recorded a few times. In DNA, the CDR3 is TGCAGCGTTGAAGTCGGGACAGATTATCAGCCCCAGCATTTT. The encoded protein is CSVEVGTDYQPQHF. The chain couples TRBV29-1 to TRBJ1-5; 7 positions match TRBD1. Looked up from germline, CDR1 is SQVTM and CDR2 is ANQGSEA. With V trimmed by 1 base and J by 5 bases, 5 bases remained unmatched. The CDR3 is made up of 14 amino acids.

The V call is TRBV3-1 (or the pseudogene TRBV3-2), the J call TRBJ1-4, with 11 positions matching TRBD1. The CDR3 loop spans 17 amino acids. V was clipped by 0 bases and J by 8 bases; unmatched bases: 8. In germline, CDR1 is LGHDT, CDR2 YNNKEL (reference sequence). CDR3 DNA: TGTGCCAGCAGCCAAGAACCGCTTGGACAGGGGGCGGAAAAACTGTTTTTT. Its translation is CASSQEPLGQGAEKLFF.

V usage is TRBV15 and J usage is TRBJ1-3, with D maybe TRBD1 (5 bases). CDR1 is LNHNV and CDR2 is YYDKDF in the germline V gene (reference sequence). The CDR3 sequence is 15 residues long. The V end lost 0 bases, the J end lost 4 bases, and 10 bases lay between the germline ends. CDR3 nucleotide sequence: TGTGCCACCAGCAGAGATTCGGGGGGAGGAAACACCATATATTTT. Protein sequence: CATSRDSGGGNTIYF. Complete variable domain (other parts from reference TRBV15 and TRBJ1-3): DAMVIQNPRYQVTQFGKPVTLSCSQTLNHNVMYWYQQKSSQAPKLLFHYYDKDFNNEADTPDNFQSRRPNTSFCFLDIRSPGLGDTAMYLCATSRDSGGGNTIYFGEGSWLTVV.

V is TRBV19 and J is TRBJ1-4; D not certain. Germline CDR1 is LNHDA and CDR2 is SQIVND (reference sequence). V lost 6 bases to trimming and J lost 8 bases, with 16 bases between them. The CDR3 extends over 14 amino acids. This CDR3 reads CASRHRTLGEKLFF. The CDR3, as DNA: TGTGCCAGTAGACATCGGACTTTAGGCGAAAAACTGTTTTTT.

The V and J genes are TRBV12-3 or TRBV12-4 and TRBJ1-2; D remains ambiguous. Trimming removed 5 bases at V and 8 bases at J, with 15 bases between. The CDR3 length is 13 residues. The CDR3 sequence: CASSLEGSRGYTF. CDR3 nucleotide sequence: TGTGCCAGCAGTCTGGAGGGTTCTAGGGGCTACACCTTC.